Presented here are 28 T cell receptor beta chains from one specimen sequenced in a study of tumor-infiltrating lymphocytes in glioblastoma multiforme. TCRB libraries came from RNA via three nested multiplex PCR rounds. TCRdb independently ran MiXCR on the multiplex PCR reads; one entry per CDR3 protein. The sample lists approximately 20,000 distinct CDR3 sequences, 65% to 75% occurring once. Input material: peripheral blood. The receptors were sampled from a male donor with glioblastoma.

CDR3: CASSQDWDTSSYEQYF. In DNA form, the CDR3 reads TGCGCCAGCAGCCAAGATTGGGACACCAGCTCCTACGAGCAGTACTTC. The rearrangement uses TRBV4-3 and TRBJ2-7, with a possible D match to TRBD1 (6 bases). The CDR3 consists of 16 residues. The V gene's germline CDR1 is LGHNA and CDR2 YSLEER. Trimming removed 0 bases at V and 0 bases at J, with 12 bases between.

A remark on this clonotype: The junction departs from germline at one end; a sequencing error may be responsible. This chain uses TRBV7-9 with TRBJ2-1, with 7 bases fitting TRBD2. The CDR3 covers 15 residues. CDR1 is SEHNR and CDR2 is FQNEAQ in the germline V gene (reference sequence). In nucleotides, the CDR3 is TGTGCCAGCAGCTCCCGACTAGCATCCTACAACGAGCAGCTCTTC. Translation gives CASSSRLASYNEQLF.

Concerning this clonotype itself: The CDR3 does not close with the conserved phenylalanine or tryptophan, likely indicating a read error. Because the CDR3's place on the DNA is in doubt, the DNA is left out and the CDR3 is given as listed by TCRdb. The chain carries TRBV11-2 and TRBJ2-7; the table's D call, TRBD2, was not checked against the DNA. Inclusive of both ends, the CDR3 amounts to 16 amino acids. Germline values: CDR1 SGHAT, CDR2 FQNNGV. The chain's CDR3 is CASSSFPLAGGYERYL.

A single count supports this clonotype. The CDR3, as DNA: TGCAGCGTCGAGTCCCACCGGAATGGCTACACCTTC. The encoded protein is CSVESHRNGYTF. This sequence joins TRBV29-1 and TRBJ1-2; D remains ambiguous. The length of the CDR3 is 12 residues. Trimming stripped 6 bases from V and 6 bases from J, with 14 bases between. CDR1 and CDR2 (germline): SQVTM, ANQGSEA. Looking up the rest from reference TRBV29-1 and TRBJ1-2 gives the full variable domain: SAVISQKPSRDICQRGTSLTIQCQVDSQVTMMFWYRQQPGQSLTLIATANQGSEATYESGFVIDKFPISRPNLTFSTLTVSNMSPEDSSIYLCSVESHRNGYTFGSGTRLTVV.

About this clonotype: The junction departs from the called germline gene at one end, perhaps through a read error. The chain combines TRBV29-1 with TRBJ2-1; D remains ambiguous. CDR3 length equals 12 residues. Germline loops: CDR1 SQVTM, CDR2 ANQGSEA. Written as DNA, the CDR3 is TGCAGCGTTGAATCTGGTTACAAAGAGCAGTTCTTC. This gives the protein CSVESGYKEQFF.

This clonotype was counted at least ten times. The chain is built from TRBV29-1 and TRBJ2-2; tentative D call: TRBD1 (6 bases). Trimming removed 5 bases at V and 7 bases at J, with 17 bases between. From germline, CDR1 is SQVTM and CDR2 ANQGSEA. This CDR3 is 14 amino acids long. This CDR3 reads CSVSSQGWGGELFF. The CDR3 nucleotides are TGCAGCGTTTCCTCTCAGGGGTGGGGCGGGGAGCTGTTTTTT.

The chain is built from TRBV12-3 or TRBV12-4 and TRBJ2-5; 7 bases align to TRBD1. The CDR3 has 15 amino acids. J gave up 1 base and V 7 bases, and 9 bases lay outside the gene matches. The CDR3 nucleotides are TGTGCCAGCACACCGGGACAGAGCCCCCAAGAGACCCAGTACTTC. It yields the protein CASTPGQSPQETQYF.

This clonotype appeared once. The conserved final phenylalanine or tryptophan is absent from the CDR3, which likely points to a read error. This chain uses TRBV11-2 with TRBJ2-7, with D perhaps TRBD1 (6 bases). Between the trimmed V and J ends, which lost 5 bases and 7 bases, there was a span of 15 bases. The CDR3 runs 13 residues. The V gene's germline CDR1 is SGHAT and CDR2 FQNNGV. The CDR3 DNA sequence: TGTGCCAGCAGCCCGGTGGACAGCGGAGAGCAGTACTTA. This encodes CASSPVDSGEQYL.

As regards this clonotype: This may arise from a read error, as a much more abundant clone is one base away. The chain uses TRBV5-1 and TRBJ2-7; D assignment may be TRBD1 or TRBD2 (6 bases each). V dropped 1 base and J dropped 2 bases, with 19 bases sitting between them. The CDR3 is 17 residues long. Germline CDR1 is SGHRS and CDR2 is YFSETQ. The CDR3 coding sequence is TGCGCCAGCAGCTTGATGGGGGGCGGTGCCCTACCCTACGAGCAGTACTTC. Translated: CASSLMGGGALPYEQYF.

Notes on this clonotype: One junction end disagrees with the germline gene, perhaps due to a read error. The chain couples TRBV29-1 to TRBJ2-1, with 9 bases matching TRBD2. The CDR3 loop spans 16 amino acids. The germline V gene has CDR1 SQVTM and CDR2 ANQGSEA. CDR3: CSVVGGISGSYNEKFF. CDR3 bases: TGCAGCGTTGTTGGGGGGATTAGCGGGAGCTACAATGAGAAGTTCTTC.

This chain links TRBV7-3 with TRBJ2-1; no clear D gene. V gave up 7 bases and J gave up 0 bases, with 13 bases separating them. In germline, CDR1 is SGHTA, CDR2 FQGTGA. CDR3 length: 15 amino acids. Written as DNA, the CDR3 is TGTGCCAGCACCTCGTCATCGAGCTCCTACAATGAGCAGTTCTTC. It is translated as CASTSSSSSYNEQFF. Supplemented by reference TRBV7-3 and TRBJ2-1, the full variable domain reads GAGVSQTPSNKVTEKGKYVELRCDPISGHTALYWYRQSLGQGPEFLIYFQGTGAADDSGLPNDRFFAVRPEGSVSTLKIQRTERGDSAVYLCASTSSSSSYNEQFFGPGTRLTVL.

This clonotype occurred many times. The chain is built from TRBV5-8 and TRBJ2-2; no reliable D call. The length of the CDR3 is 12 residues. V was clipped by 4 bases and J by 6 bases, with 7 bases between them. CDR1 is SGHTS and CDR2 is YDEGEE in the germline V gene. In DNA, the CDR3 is TGTGCCAGCAGCCTCATATCCGGGGAGCTGTTTTTT. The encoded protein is CASSLISGELFF.

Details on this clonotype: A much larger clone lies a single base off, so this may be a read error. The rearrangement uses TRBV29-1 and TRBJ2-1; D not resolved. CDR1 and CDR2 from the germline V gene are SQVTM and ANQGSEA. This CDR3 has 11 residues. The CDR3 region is CSGSGYNGQFF. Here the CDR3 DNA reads TGCAGCGGGAGTGGATACAATGGGCAGTTCTTC.

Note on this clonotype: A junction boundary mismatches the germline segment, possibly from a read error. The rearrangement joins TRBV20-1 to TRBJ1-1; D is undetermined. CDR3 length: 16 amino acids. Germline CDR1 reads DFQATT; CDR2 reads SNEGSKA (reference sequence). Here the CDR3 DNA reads TGCAGTGTTAGAGCCGATAATACCTCCGCGGGCACTGCCGCTTTCTTT. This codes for CSVRADNTSAGTAAFF.

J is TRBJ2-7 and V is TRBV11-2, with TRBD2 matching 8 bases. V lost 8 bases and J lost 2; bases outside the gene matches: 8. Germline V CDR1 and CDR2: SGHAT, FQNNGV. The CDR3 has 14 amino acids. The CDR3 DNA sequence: TGTGCCAGCCGAACCTTACTAGCGGCCTACGAGCAGTACTTC. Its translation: CASRTLLAAYEQYF.

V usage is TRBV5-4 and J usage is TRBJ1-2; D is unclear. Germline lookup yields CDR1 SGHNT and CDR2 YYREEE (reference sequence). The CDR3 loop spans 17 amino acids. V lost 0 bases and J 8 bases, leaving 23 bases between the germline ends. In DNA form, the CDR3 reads TGTGCCAGCAGCTTGGATTCAGAGAGAGCCCTAACTATGGGCTACACCTTC. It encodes CASSLDSERALTMGYTF.

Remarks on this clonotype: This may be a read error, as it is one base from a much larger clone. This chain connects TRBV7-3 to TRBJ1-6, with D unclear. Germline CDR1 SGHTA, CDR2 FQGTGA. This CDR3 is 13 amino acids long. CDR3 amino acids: CASSFASNSPLNF. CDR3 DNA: TGTGCCAGCAGCTTCGCAAGTAATTCACCCCTCAACTTT.

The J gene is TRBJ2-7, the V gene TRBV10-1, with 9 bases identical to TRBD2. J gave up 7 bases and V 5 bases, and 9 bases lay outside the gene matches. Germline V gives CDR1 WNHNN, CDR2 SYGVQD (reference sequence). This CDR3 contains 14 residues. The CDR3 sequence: CASSPYLAGNEQYF. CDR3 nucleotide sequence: TGCGCCAGCAGTCCCTATCTAGCGGGAAATGAGCAGTACTTC.

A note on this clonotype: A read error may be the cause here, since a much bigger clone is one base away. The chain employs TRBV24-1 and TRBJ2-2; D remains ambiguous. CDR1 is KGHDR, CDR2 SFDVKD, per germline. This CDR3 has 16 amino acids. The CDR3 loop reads CAISEVWPTNTGELFF. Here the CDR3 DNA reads TGTGCCATCAGTGAGGTTTGGCCTACGAACACCGGGGAGCTGTTTTTT.

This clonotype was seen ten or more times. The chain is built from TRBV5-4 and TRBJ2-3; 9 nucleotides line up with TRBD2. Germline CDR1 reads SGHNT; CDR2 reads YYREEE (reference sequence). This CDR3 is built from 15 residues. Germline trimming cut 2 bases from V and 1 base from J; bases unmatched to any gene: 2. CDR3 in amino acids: CASSFWTSGTDTQYF. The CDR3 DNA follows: TGTGCCAGCAGCTTCTGGACTAGCGGCACAGATACGCAGTATTTT.

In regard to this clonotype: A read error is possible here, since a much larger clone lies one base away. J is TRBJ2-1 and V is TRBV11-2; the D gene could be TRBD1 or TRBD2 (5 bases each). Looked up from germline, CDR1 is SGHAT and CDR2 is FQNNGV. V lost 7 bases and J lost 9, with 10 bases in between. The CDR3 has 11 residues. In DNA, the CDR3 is TGTGCCAGCACGAGGGGAAGTGAGCAGTTCTTC. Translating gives CASTRGSEQFF. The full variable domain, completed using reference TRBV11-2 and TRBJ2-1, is EAGVAQSPRYKIIEKRQSVAFWCNPISGHATLYWYQQILGQGPKLLIQFQNNGVVDDSQLPKDRFSAERLKGVDSTLKIQPAKLEDSAVYLCASTRGSEQFFGPGTRLTVL.

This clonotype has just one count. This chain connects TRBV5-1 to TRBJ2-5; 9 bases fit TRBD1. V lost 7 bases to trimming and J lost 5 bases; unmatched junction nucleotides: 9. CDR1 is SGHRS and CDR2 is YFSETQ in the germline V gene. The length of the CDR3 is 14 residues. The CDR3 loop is CASRGYRGQETQYF. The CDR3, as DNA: TGCGCCAGCCGCGGATACAGGGGGCAGGAGACCCAGTACTTC.

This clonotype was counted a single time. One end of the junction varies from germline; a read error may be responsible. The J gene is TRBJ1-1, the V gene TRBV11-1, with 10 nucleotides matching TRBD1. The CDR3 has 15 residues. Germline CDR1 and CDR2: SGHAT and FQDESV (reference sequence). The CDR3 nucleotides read TGTACCAGCAGCTTCCCGAGGACAGGGGGTACTGAAGCTTTCTTT. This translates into CTSSFPRTGGTEAFF.

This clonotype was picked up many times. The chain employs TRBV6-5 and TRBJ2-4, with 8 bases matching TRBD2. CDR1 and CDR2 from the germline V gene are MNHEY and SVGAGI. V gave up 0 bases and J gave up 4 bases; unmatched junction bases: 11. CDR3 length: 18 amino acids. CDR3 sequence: CASSYSPRKRERKNIQYF. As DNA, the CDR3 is TGTGCCAGCAGTTACTCCCCTCGAAAGCGGGAGAGGAAAAACATTCAGTACTTC.

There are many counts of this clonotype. CDR3 coding DNA: TGTGCCAGCACGGAGGGAGGGAACTATGGCTACACCTTC. This sequence encodes CASTEGGNYGYTF. The rearrangement links TRBV7-9 to TRBJ1-2; unclear D gene. The CDR3 loop spans 13 amino acids. Germline V gives CDR1 SEHNR, CDR2 FQNEAQ (reference sequence). The V gene lost 7 bases and the J gene lost 2 bases, with 11 bases spanning the gap.

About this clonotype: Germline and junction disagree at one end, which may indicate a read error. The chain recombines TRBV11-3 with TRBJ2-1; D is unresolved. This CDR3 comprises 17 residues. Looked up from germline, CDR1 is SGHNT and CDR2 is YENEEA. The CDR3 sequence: CASSLFVSISPYNEHFF. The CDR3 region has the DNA TGTGCCAGCAGCTTGTTCGTTTCGATTTCGCCCTACAATGAGCACTTCTTC.

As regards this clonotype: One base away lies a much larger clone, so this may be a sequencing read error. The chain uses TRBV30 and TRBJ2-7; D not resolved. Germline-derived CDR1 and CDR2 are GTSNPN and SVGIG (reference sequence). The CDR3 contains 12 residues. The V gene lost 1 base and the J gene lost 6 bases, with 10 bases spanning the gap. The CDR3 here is CAWSAIGREQYF. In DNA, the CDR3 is TGTGCCTGGAGTGCCATAGGGCGCGAGCAGTACTTC.

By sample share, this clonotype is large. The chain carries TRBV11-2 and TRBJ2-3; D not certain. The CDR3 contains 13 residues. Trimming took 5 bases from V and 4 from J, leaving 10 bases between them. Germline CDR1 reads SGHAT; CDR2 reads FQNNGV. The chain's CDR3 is CASSPQNADTQYF. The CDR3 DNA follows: TGTGCCAGCAGCCCCCAGAACGCAGATACGCAGTATTTT.